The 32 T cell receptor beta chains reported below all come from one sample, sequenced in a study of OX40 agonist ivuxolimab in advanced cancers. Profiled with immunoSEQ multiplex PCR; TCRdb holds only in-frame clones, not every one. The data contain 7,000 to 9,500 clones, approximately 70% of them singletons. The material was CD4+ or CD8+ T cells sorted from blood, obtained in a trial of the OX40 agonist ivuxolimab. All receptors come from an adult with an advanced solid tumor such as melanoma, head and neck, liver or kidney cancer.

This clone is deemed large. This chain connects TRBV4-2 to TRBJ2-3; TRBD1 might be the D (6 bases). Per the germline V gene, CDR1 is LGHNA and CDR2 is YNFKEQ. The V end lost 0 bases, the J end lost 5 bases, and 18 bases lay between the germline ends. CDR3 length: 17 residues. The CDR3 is CASSQDDFGDTVDTQYF. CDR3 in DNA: TGTGCCAGCAGCCAAGATGATTTTGGGGACACCGTAGATACGCAGTATTTT.

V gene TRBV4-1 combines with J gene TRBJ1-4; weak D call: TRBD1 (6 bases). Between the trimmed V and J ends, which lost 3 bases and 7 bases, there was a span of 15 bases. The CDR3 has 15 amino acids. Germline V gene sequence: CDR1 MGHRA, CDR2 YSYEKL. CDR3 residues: CASSHQQGMGEKLFF. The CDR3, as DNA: TGCGCCAGCAGCCACCAACAGGGAATGGGTGAAAAACTGTTTTTT.

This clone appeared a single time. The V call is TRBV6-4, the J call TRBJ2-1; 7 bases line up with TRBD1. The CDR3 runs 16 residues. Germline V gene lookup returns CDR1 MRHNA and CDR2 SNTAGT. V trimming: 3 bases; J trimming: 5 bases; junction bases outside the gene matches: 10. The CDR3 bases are TGTGCCAGCAGTGAAGAGGACGGGACAGCGAACAATGAGCAGTTCTTC. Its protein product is CASSEEDGTANNEQFF.

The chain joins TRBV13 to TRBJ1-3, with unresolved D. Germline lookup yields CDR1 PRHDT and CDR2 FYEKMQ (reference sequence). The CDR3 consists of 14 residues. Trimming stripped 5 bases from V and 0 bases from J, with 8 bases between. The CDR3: CASSPSVSGNTIYF. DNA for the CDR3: TGTGCCAGCAGCCCCTCGGTCTCTGGAAACACCATATATTTT.

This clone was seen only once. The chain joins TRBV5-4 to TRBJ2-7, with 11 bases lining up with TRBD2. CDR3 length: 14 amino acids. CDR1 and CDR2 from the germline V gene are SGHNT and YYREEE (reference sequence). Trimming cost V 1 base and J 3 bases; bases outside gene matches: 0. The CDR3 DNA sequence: TGTGCCAGCAGCTTGACTAGCGGGAGCTACGAGCAGTACTTC. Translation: CASSLTSGSYEQYF.

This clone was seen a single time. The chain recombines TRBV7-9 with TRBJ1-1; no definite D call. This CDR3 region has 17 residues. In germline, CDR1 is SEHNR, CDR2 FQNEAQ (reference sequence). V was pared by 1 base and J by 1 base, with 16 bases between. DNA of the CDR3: TGTGCCAGCAGCTTAGGGAACGAGAGAGCCGGGAACACTGAAGCTTTCTTT. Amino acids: CASSLGNERAGNTEAFF.

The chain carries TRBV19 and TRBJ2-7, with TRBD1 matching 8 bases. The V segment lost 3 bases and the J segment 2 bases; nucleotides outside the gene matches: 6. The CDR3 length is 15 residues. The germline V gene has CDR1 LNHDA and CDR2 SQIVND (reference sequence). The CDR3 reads CASSIFGQGPYEQYF. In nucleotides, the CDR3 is TGTGCCAGTAGTATCTTCGGACAGGGCCCCTACGAGCAGTACTTC.

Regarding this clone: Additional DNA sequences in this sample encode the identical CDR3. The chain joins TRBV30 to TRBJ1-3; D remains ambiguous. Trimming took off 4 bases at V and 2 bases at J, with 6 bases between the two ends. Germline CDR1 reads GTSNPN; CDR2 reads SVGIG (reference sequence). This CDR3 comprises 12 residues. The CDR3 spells CAWKRAGNTIYF. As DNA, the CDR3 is TGTGCCTGGAAAAGGGCTGGAAACACCATATATTTT.

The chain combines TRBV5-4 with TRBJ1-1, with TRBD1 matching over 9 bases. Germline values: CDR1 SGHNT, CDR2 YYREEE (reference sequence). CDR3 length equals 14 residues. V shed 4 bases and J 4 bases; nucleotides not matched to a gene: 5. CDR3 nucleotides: TGTGCCAGCAGCCTTGGACAGGGGTTCACTGAAGCTTTCTTT. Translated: CASSLGQGFTEAFF.

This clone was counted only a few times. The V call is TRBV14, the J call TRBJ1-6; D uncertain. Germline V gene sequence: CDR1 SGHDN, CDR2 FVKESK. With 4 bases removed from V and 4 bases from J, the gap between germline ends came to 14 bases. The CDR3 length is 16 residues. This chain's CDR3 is CASSLRAGDYNSPLHF. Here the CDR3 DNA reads TGTGCCAGCAGCCTACGGGCCGGAGATTATAATTCACCCCTCCACTTT.

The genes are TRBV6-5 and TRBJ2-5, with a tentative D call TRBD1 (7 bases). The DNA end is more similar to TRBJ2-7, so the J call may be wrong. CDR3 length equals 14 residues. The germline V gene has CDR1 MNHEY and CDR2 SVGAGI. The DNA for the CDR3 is TGTGCCAGCAGGGAGGGGGCTGGAAACTACGAGCAGTACTTC. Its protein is CASREGAGNYEQYF.

DNA for the CDR3: TGTGCCAGCAGTCTGAGGAGGGCCGGAACAGATACGCAGTATTTT. This codes for CASSLRRAGTDTQYF. The rearrangement uses TRBV28 and TRBJ2-3; a weak D match, TRBD2 (6 bases). Trimming left V 5 bases short and J 3 bases short, with 15 bases between. There are 15 residues in the CDR3. Germline CDR1 and CDR2: MDHEN and SYDVKM.

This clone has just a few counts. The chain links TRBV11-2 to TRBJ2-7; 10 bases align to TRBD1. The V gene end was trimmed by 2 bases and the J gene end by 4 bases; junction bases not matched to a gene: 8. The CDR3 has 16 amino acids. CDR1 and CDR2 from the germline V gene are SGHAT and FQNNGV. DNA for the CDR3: TGTGCCAGCAGCTTATCCCCGGACAGGGGGGCATACGAGCAGTACTTC. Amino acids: CASSLSPDRGAYEQYF.

The CDR3 is CASSPVFSNQPQHF. The CDR3 DNA is TGTGCCAGCAGTCCCGTATTTAGCAATCAGCCCCAGCATTTT. The chain combines TRBV6-4 with TRBJ1-5; D unclear. The germline gives CDR1 MRHNA, CDR2 SNTAGT. The germline V and J ends were trimmed by 5 bases and 0 bases, with 8 bases remaining between them. The CDR3 has 14 residues.

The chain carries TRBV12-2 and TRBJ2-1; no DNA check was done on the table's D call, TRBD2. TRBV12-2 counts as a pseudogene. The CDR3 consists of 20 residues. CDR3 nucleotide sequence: TGTGCAAGTCGCTCGCCGAGGGGACTAGCGGGTACCTCCTCCTACAATGAGCAGTTCTTC. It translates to CASRSPRGLAGTSSYNEQFF.

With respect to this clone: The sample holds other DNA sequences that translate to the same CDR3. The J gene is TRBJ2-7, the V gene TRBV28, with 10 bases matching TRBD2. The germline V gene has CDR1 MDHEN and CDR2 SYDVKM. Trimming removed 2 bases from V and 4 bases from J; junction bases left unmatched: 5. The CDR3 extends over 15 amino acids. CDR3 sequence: CASSLVLAGVYEQYF. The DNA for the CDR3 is TGTGCCAGCAGTTTAGTGCTAGCGGGAGTATACGAGCAGTACTTC. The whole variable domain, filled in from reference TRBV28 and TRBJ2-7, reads DVKVTQSSRYLVKRTGEKVFLECVQDMDHENMFWYRQDPGLGLRLIYFSYDVKMKEKGDIPEGYSVSREKKERFSLILESASTNQTSMYLCASSLVLAGVYEQYFGPGTRLTVT.

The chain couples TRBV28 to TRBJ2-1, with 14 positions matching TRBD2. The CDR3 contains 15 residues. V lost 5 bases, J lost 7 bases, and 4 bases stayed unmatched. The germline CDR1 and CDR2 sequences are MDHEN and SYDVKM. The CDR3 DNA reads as TGTGCCAGCAGTGAGGGGACTAGCGGGAGTAATGAGCAGTTCTTC. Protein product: CASSEGTSGSNEQFF.

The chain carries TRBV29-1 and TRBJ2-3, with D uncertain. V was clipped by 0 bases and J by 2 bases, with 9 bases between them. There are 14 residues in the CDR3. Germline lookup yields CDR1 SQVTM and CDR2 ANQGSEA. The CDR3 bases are TGCAGCGTTGAAGATTTCGGCATCACAGATACGCAGTATTTT. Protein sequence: CSVEDFGITDTQYF.

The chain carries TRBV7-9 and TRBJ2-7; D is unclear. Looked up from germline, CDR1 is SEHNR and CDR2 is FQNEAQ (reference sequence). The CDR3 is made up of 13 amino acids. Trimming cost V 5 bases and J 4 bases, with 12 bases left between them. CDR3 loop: CASSPPGSYEQYF. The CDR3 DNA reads TGTGCCAGCAGCCCCCCGGGCTCTTACGAGCAGTACTTC.

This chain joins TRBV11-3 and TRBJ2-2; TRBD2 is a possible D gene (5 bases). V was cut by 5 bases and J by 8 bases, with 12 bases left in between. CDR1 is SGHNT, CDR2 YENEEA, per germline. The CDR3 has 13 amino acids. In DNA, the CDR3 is TGTGCCAGCAGCCCAACCCCGGGAGGGGAGCTGTTTTTT. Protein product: CASSPTPGGELFF.

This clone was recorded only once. The CDR3: CSATGWTGELFF. CDR3 nucleotides: TGCAGCGCAACAGGGTGGACCGGGGAGCTGTTTTTT. The chain uses TRBV29-1 and TRBJ2-2; maybe TRBD1 (6 bases). Germline V CDR1 and CDR2: SQVTM, ANQGSEA. This CDR3 contains 12 residues. Trimming removed 7 bases at V and 5 bases at J, with 11 bases between.

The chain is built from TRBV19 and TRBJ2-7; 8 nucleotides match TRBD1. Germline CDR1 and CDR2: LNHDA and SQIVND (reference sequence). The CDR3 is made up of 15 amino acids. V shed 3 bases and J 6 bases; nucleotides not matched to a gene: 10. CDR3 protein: CASSMGQGAASEQYF. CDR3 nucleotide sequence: TGTGCCAGTAGTATGGGGCAGGGGGCAGCCTCCGAGCAGTACTTC. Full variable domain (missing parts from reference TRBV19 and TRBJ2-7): DGGITQSPKYLFRKEGQNVTLSCEQNLNHDAMYWYRQDPGQGLRLIYYSQIVNDFQKGDIAEGYSVSREKKESFPLTVTSAQKNPTAFYLCASSMGQGAASEQYFGPGTRLTVT.

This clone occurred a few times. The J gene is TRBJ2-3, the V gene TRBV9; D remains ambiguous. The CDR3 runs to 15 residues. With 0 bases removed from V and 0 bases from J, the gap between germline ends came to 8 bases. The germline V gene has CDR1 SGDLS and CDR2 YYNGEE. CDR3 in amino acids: CASSVAGQSTDTQYF. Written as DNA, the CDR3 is TGTGCCAGCAGCGTAGCTGGGCAGAGCACAGATACGCAGTATTTT.

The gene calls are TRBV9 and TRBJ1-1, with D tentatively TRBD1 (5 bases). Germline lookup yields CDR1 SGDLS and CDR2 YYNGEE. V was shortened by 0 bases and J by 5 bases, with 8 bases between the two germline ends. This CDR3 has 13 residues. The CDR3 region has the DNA TGTGCCAGCAGCGTAGGGGGGAGTACTGAAGCTTTCTTT. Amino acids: CASSVGGSTEAFF.

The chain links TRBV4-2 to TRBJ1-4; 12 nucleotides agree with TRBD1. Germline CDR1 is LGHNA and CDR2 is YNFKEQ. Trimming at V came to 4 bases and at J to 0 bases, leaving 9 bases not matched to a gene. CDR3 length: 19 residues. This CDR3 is CASSPRDRGPEATNEKLFF. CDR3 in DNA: TGTGCCAGCAGCCCCCGGGACAGGGGGCCGGAGGCAACTAATGAAAAACTGTTTTTT.

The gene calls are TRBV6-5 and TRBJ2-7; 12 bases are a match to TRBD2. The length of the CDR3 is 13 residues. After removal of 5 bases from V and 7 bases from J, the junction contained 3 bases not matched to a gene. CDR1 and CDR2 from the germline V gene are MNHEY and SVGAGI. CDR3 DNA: TGTGCCAGCAGTCTAGCGGGAGGGTGGGAGCAGTACTTC. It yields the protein CASSLAGGWEQYF.

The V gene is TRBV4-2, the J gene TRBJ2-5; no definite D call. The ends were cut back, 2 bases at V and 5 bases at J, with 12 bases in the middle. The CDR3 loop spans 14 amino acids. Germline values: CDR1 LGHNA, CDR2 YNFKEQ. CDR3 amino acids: CASSQTPLGETQYF. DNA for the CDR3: TGTGCCAGCAGCCAAACCCCCCTCGGGGAGACCCAGTACTTC.

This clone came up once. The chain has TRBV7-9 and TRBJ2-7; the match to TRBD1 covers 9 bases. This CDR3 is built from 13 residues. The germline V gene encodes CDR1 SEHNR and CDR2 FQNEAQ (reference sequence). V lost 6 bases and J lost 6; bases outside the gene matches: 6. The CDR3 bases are TGTGCCAGCAGGGGGACAGGGTTCCCCGAGCAGTACTTC. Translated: CASRGTGFPEQYF.

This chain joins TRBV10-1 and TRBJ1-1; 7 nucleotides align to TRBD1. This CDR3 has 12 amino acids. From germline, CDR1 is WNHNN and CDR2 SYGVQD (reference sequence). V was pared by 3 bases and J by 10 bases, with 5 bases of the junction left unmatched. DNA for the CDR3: TGCGCCAGCAGTGATACCACAGGGGCAGCTTTCTTT. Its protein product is CASSDTTGAAFF.

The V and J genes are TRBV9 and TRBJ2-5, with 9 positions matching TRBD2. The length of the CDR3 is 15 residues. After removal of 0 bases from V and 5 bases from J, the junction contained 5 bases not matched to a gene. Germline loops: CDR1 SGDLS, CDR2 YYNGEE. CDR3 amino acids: CASSVGRGRVETQYF. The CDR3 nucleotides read TGTGCCAGCAGCGTAGGTCGCGGGAGGGTGGAGACCCAGTACTTC.

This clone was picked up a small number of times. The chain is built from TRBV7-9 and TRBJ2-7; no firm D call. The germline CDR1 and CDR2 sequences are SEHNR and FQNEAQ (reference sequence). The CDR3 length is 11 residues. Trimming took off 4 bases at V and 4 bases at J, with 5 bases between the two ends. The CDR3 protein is CASSSTYEQYF. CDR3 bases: TGTGCCAGCAGCTCTACATACGAGCAGTACTTC.

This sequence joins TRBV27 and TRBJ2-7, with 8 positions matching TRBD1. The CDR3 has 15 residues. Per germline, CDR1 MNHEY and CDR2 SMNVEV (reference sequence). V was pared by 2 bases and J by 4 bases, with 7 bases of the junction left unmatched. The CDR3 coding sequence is TGTGCCAGCAGTTTAACAGGGGGTCCTCTTTACGAGCAGTACTTC. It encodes CASSLTGGPLYEQYF.